This T cell receptor (beta chain) was identified in a study of early T cells in non-severe SARS-CoV-2 infection. CDR1 and CDR2 (germline): ENHRY, SYGVKD. CDR3 length: 14 residues. The V gene lost 6 bases and the J gene lost 0 bases, with 11 bases spanning the gap. Individual cDNA molecules were tagged with unique molecular identifiers. TCRdb reprocessed the 5' RACE reads via MiXCR and lists one record per CDR3 protein. The sample contains about 37,000 distinct CDR3 sequences, 7.9% of which appear only once. The chain employs TRBV10-3 and TRBJ1-1, with unresolved D. The source of this sequence is an adult who was a healthcare worker with PCR-confirmed SARS-CoV-2 infection or an uninfected control (not recorded which). Sequenced material: whole blood, taken at baseline. CDR3: CAISPGDMNTEAFF. For the CDR3, the DNA is TGTGCCATCAGCCCTGGGGATATGAACACTGAAGCTTTCTTT.